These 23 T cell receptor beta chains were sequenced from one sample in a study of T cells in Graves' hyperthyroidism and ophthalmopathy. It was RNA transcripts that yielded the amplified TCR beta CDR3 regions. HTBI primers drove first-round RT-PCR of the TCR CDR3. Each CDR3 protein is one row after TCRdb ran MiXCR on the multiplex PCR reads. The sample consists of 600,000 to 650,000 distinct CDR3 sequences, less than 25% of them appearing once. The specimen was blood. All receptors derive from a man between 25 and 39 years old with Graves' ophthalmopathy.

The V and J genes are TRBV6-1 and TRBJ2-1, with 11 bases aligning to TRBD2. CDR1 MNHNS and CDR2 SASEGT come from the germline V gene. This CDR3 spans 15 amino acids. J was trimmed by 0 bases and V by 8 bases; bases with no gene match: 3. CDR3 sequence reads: CASVAGGSSYNEQFF. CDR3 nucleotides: TGTGCCAGCGTAGCGGGAGGGAGCTCCTACAATGAGCAGTTCTTC.

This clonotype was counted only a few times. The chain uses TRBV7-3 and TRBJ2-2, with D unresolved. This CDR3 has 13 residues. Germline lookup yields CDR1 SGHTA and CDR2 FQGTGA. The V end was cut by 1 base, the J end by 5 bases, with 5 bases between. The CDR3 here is CASSLIKTGELFF. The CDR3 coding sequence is TGTGCCAGCAGCTTAATCAAAACCGGGGAGCTGTTTTTT. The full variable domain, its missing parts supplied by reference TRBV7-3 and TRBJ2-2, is GAGVSQTPSNKVTEKGKYVELRCDPISGHTALYWYRQSLGQGPEFLIYFQGTGAADDSGLPNDRFFAVRPEGSVSTLKIQRTERGDSAVYLCASSLIKTGELFFGEGSRLTVL.

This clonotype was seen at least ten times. The CDR3 spells CSASQGLAGGGVYNEQFF. CDR3 nucleotide sequence: TGCAGTGCTAGCCAGGGACTAGCGGGAGGTGGGGTTTACAATGAGCAGTTCTTC. The chain joins TRBV20-1 to TRBJ2-1; TRBD2 aligns across 15 bases. V shed 3 bases and J 4 bases; nucleotides not matched to a gene: 10. The germline V gene encodes CDR1 DFQATT and CDR2 SNEGSKA (reference sequence). This CDR3 comprises 18 residues.

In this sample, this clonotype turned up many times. CDR3 in amino acids: CSARDHRGGAEAFF. In DNA form, the CDR3 reads TGCAGTGCTAGAGATCATCGGGGGGGAGCTGAAGCTTTCTTT. The chain recombines TRBV20-1 with TRBJ1-1; possibly TRBD1 for D (5 bases). Germline CDR1 DFQATT, CDR2 SNEGSKA (reference sequence). V was cut by 0 bases and J by 6 bases, with 14 bases left in between. This CDR3 comprises 14 residues.

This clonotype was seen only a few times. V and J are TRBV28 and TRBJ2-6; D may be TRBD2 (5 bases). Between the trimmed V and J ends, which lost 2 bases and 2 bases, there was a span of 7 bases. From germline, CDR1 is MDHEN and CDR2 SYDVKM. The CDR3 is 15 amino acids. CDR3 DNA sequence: TGTGCCAGCAGTTTACGAGGGCCTGGGGCCAACGTCCTGACTTTC. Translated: CASSLRGPGANVLTF.

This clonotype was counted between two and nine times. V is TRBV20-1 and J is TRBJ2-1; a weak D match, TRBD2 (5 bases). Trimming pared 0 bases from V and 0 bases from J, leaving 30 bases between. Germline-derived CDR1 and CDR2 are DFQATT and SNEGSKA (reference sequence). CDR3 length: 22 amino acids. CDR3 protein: CSARDSHPAGLISASSYNEQFF. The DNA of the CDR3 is TGCAGTGCTAGAGATTCTCACCCAGCTGGACTGATTTCCGCTAGCTCCTACAATGAGCAGTTCTTC.

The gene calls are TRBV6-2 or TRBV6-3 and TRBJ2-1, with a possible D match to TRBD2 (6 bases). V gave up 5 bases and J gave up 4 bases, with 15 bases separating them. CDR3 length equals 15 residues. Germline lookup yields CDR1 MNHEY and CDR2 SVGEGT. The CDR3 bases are TGTGCCAGCAGTCCCGGGAGCGCGGTGTACAATGAGCAGTTCTTC. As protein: CASSPGSAVYNEQFF.

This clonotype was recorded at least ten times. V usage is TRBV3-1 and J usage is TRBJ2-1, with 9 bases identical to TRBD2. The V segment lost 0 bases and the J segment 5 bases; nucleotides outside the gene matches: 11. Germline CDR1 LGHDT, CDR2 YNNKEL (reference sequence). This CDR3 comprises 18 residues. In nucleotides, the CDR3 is TGTGCCAGCAGCCAAGAAGGTGCTAGCGGGAAGGCGAACAATGAGCAGTTCTTC. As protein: CASSQEGASGKANNEQFF.

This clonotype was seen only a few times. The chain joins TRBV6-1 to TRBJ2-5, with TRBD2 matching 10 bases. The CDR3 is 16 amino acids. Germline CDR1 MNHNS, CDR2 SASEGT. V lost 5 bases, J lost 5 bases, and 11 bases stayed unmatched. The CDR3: CASSPPFSGRLETQYF. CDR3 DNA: TGTGCCAGCAGTCCACCCTTTAGCGGGAGGTTGGAGACCCAGTACTTC.

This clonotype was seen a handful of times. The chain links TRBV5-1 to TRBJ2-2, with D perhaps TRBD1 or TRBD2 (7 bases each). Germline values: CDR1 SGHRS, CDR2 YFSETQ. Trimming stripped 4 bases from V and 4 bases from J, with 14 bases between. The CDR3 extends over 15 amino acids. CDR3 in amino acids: CASSPGGQLTGELFF. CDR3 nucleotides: TGCGCCAGCAGCCCGGGGGGACAGCTCACCGGGGAGCTGTTTTTT.

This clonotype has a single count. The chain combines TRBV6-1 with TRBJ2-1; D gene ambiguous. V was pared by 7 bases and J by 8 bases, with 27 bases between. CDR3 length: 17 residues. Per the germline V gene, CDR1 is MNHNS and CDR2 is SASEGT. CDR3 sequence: CASTNGFIKGHNDEQFF. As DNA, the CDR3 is TGTGCCAGCACCAACGGGTTTATCAAGGGCCACAATGATGAGCAGTTCTTC.

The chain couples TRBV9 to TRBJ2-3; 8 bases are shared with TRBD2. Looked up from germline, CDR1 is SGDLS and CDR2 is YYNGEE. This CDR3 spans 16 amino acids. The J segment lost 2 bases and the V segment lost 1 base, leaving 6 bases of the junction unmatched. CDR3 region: CASSVTGGVDTDTQYF. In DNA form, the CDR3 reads TGTGCCAGCAGCGTAACCGGGGGGGTGGACACAGATACGCAGTATTTT.

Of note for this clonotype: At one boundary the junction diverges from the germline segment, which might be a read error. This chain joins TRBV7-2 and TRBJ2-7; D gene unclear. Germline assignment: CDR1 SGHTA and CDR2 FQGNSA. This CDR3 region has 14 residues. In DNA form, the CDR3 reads TGTGCCAGCAGCTTAGCAGGTCAGGCCTACGGGCAGTACTTC. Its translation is CASSLAGQAYGQYF.

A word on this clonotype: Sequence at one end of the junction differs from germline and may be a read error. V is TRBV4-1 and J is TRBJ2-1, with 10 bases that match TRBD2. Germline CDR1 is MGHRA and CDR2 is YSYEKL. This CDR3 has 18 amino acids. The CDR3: CASSQEASSGSSYNEQFF. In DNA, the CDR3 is TGTGCCAGCAGCCAAGAAGCCTCTAGCGGGAGCTCCTACAATGAGCAGTTCTTC.

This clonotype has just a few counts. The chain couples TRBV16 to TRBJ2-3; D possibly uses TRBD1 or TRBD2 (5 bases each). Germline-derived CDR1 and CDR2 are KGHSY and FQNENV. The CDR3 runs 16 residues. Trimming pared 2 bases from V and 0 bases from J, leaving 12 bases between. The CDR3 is CASSQLGTSSTDTQYF. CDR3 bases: TGTGCCAGCAGCCAACTGGGGACGTCTAGCACAGATACGCAGTATTTT.

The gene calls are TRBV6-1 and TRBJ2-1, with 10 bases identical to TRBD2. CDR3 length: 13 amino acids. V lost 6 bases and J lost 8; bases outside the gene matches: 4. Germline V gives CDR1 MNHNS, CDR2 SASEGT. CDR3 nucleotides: TGTGCCAGCAGGCTAGCGGGAGTCGATGAGCAGTTCTTC. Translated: CASRLAGVDEQFF.

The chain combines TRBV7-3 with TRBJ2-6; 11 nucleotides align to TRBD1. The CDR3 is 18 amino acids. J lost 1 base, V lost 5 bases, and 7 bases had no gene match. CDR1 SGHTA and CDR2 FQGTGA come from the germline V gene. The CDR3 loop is CASSQAGTGGSGANVLTF. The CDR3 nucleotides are TGTGCCAGCAGCCAGGCCGGGACAGGGGGATCTGGGGCCAACGTCCTGACTTTC.

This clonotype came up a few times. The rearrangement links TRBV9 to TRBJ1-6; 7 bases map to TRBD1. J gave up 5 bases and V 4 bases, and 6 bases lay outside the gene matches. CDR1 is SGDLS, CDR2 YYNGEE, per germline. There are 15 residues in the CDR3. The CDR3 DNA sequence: TGTGCCAGCAGCAAACAGGGGCAAAATAATTCACCCCTCCACTTT. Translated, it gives CASSKQGQNNSPLHF. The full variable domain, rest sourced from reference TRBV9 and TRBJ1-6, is DSGVTQTPKHLITATGQRVTLRCSPRSGDLSVYWYQQSLDQGLQFLIQYYNGEERAKGNILERFSAQQFPDLHSELNLSSLELGDSALYFCASSKQGQNNSPLHFGNGTRLTVT.

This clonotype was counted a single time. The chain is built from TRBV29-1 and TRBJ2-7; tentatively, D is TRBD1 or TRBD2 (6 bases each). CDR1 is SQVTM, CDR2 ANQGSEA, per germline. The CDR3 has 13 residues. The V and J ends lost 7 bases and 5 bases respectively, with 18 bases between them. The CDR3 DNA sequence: TGCAGCGCCTGGGGAGTGGGGGGCCACGAGCAGTACTTC. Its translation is CSAWGVGGHEQYF.

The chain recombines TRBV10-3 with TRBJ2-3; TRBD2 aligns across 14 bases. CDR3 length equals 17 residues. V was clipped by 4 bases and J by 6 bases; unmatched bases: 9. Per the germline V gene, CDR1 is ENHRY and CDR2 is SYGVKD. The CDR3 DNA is TGTGCCATCAGTGGGGGACTAGCGGGAGCCTTCGGGGATACGCAGTATTTT. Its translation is CAISGGLAGAFGDTQYF.

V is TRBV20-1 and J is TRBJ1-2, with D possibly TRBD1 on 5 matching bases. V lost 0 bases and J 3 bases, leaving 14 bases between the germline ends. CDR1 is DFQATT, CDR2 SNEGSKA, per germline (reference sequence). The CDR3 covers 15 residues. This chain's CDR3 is CSARDRSGLYYGYTF. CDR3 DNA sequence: TGCAGTGCTAGAGATAGATCGGGACTGTACTATGGCTACACCTTC.

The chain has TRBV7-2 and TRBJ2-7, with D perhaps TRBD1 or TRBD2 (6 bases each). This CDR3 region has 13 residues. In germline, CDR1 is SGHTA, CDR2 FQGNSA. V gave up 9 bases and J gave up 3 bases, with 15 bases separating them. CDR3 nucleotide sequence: TGTGCCAGTGATAGAGGGGGGTACTACGAGCAGTACTTC. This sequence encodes CASDRGGYYEQYF.

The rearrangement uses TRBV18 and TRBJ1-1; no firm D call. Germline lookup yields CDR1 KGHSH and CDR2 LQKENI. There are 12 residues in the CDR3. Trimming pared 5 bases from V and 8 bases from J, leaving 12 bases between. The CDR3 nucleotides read TGTGCCAGCTCAGCCCGAGGGTCGGAAGCTTTCTTT. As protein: CASSARGSEAFF.